In its sample, the clone carrying this TCR beta chain was seen a few times. This specimen comes from a study of early T cells in non-severe SARS-CoV-2 infection. Turning to the study itself: Unsorted whole-blood RNA was sequenced in bulk, leaving chains unpaired.

Germline V gives CDR1 SGHTA, CDR2 FQGTGA. V was clipped by 3 bases and J by 5 bases, with 14 bases between them. This CDR3 is built from 15 residues. TCRdb independently ran MiXCR on the 5' RACE reads; one entry per CDR3 protein. The data show approximately 66,000 distinct CDR3 sequences, approximately 13% seen once. The V gene is TRBV7-3, the J gene TRBJ2-1; possible D gene TRBD2, 5 bases. This TCR was sampled from an adult who was a healthcare worker with PCR-confirmed SARS-CoV-2 infection or an uninfected control (not recorded which). Sequenced material: whole blood. The DNA for the CDR3 is TGTGCCAGCAGCTTTGGCTCGGGGTCCCACAATGAGCAGTTCTTC. This sequence encodes CASSFGSGSHNEQFF. The complete variable domain, with remaining parts taken from reference TRBV7-3 and TRBJ2-1, reads GAGVSQTPSNKVTEKGKYVELRCDPISGHTALYWYRQSLGQGPEFLIYFQGTGAADDSGLPNDRFFAVRPEGSVSTLKIQRTERGDSAVYLCASSFGSGSHNEQFFGPGTRLTVL.